The 27 T cell receptor beta chains below all came from one sample that was sequenced in a study of cytomegalovirus exposure and HLA in healthy donors. This PCR relied on a set of 60 Vbeta primers and 13 Jbeta primers. The method was immunoSEQ multiplex PCR; TCRdb's version includes in-frame clones alone and lacks a portion of them. Of approximately 170,000 clones in the sample, about three quarters were seen once. The specimen was PBMCs. All receptors derive from a man between 18 and 29 years old in good health and CMV-seropositive.

The V call is TRBV11-2, the J call TRBJ2-2; 8 bases align to TRBD2. CDR3 size: 19 residues. V shed 1 base and J 1 base; nucleotides not matched to a gene: 11. The germline gives CDR1 SGHAT, CDR2 FQNNGV. CDR3 in amino acids: CASSLGAGAVSKNTGELFF. The DNA of the CDR3 is TGTGCCAGCAGCTTAGGAGCGGGGGCCGTCAGTAAGAACACCGGGGAGCTGTTTTTT.

This clone was found a few times. The genes are TRBV7-2 and TRBJ2-1, with 7 bases aligning to TRBD1. The ends lost 5 bases at V and 5 bases at J; junction bases unmatched: 0. CDR1 SGHTA and CDR2 FQGNSA come from the germline V gene. The CDR3 has 12 residues. CDR3 loop: CASSGQDNEQFF. The CDR3 nucleotides read TGTGCCAGCAGCGGACAGGACAATGAGCAGTTCTTC.

The chain employs TRBV6-5 and TRBJ2-7, with D uncertain. V dropped 0 bases and J dropped 4 bases, with 10 bases sitting between them. This CDR3 is built from 14 residues. Per the germline V gene, CDR1 is MNHEY and CDR2 is SVGAGI. The CDR3: CASSYSLGSYEQYV. CDR3 in DNA: TGTGCCAGCAGTTACTCATTGGGCAGTTACGAGCAGTACGTC.

This clone has only one observation. This sequence joins TRBV4-1 and TRBJ1-4, with 7 nucleotides matching TRBD1. Germline lookup yields CDR1 MGHRA and CDR2 YSYEKL. This CDR3 has 15 amino acids. V trimming: 1 base; J trimming: 8 bases; junction bases outside the gene matches: 7. The chain's CDR3 is CASSQGTGLYEKLFF. CDR3 DNA sequence: TGCGCCAGCAGCCAAGGGACAGGCCTATACGAAAAACTGTTTTTT.

The V call is TRBV5-1, the J call TRBJ2-1; 8 bases align to TRBD2. This CDR3 region has 15 residues. The germline CDR1 and CDR2 sequences are SGHRS and YFSETQ. Trimming cost V 0 bases and J 4 bases; bases outside gene matches: 3. For the CDR3, the DNA is TGCGCCAGCAGCTTGGAAAGCGGGAGTTACAATGAGCAGTTCTTC. Its translation: CASSLESGSYNEQFF.

The chain combines TRBV4-1 with TRBJ1-4; 8 bases fit TRBD1. The junction had 4 bases not matched to a gene; V was cut back by 1 base and J by 0 bases. This CDR3 contains 17 residues. Per the germline V gene, CDR1 is MGHRA and CDR2 is YSYEKL. This chain's CDR3 is CASSQGRQGTTNEKLFF. The CDR3 DNA follows: TGCGCCAGCAGCCAAGGGCGACAGGGGACAACTAATGAAAAACTGTTTTTT.

This chain uses TRBV6-7 with TRBJ1-6; the D gene is possibly TRBD1 (5 bases). TRBV6-7 is treated as an ORF (open reading frame) with a function not yet certain. The V gene lost 7 bases and the J gene lost 1 base, with 17 bases spanning the gap. The CDR3 sequence is 17 residues long. The CDR3 nucleotides read TGTGCCAGCATCTTAACGGGGGGGAAGTCCTATAATTCACCCCTCCACTTT. Amino acids: CASILTGGKSYNSPLHF.

This chain uses TRBV7-9 with TRBJ1-2, with unresolved D. CDR1 is SEHNR, CDR2 FQNEAQ, per germline (reference sequence). CDR3 length: 14 residues. The V end was cut by 2 bases, the J end by 0 bases, with 7 bases between. The CDR3 bases are TGTGCCAGCAGCTTATCAGTCTCTAACTATGGCTACACCTTC. This gives the protein CASSLSVSNYGYTF.

This rearrangement joins TRBV27 to TRBJ2-2, with D perhaps TRBD1 (6 bases). The CDR3 covers 13 residues. Germline V lookup: CDR1 MNHEY, CDR2 SMNVEV (reference sequence). V was shortened by 5 bases and J by 5 bases, with 9 bases between the two germline ends. Written as DNA, the CDR3 is TGTGCCAGCAGTCCTACAGGGACCGGGGAGCTGTTTTTT. It specifies CASSPTGTGELFF.

The chain recombines TRBV6-1 with TRBJ1-5; D is perhaps TRBD1 (6 bases). Per the germline V gene, CDR1 is MNHNS and CDR2 is SASEGT. The CDR3 is 15 amino acids. The V and J ends lost 6 bases and 5 bases respectively, with 17 bases between them. CDR3 sequence reads: CASRGGAVGYQPQHF. DNA of the CDR3: TGTGCCAGCAGGGGGGGGGCGGTGGGTTATCAGCCCCAGCATTTT.

Remarks on this clone: Other DNA sequences of this sample code for an identical CDR3. V and J are TRBV5-1 and TRBJ2-5; D remains ambiguous. V was pared by 4 bases and J by 4 bases, with 11 bases between. CDR3 length equals 13 residues. Germline V lookup: CDR1 SGHRS, CDR2 YFSETQ. CDR3 protein: CASSLRGGETQYF. For the CDR3, the DNA is TGCGCCAGCAGCCTCCGAGGCGGAGAGACCCAGTACTTC.

The V and J genes are TRBV2 and TRBJ1-2, with D tentatively TRBD1 (5 bases). This CDR3 is 13 amino acids long. The V and J ends lost 8 bases and 4 bases respectively, with 14 bases between them. Germline-derived CDR1 and CDR2 are SNHLY and FYNNEI. DNA of the CDR3: TGTGCCAGCGTTCCTGGGACTACCTATGGCTACACCTTC. It is translated as CASVPGTTYGYTF.

The chain is built from TRBV11-2 and TRBJ1-2; no clear D gene. The CDR3 is made up of 13 amino acids. CDR1 is SGHAT, CDR2 FQNNGV, per germline. V lost 5 bases and J lost 2, with 9 bases in between. The DNA for the CDR3 is TGTGCCAGCAGCCCTGGGCAGAACTATGGCTACACCTTC. Its protein is CASSPGQNYGYTF.

The V gene is TRBV19, the J gene TRBJ1-5; tentative D call: TRBD1 (6 bases). Germline CDR1 and CDR2: LNHDA and SQIVND (reference sequence). V shed 1 base and J shed 2 bases, with 12 bases lying between them. The length of the CDR3 is 16 residues. Here the CDR3 DNA reads TGTGCCAGTAGTATAGCACAGGGATTCGGCAATCAGCCCCAGCATTTT. It specifies CASSIAQGFGNQPQHF. Full variable domain (remainder filled in from reference TRBV19 and TRBJ1-5): DGGITQSPKYLFRKEGQNVTLSCEQNLNHDAMYWYRQDPGQGLRLIYYSQIVNDFQKGDIAEGYSVSREKKESFPLTVTSAQKNPTAFYLCASSIAQGFGNQPQHFGDGTRLSIL.

A single count supports this clone. The chain is built from TRBV21-1 and TRBJ2-7; the table's D call of TRBD1 was not tested on the DNA. TRBV21-1 is deemed a pseudogene. The CDR3 totals 11 residues. The CDR3 DNA reads as TGTGCCAGCAACCAGGGCCACGAGCAGTACGTC. It codes for CASNQGHEQYV.

V usage is TRBV5-1 and J usage is TRBJ1-3, with TRBD1 matching over 9 bases. CDR1 and CDR2 from the germline V gene are SGHRS and YFSETQ. The J segment lost 2 bases and the V segment lost 0 bases, leaving 3 bases of the junction unmatched. The CDR3 consists of 16 residues. CDR3 residues: CASSLAGDRAGNTIYF. The CDR3 bases are TGCGCCAGCAGCTTGGCCGGGGACAGGGCTGGAAACACCATATATTTT.

The V gene is TRBV10-3, the J gene TRBJ2-7; weak D call: TRBD2 (6 bases). V was trimmed by 0 bases and J by 1 base, leaving 7 bases between them. There are 14 residues in the CDR3. Germline CDR1 reads ENHRY; CDR2 reads SYGVKD. CDR3 sequence: CAISESEGSYEQYV. In DNA, the CDR3 is TGTGCCATCAGTGAGTCGGAGGGATCCTACGAGCAGTACGTC.

This clone was recorded a few times. Here the CDR3 reads CASRRREVASYNEQFF. The CDR3 bases are TGTGCCAGCAGACGAAGGGAGGTGGCGTCTTACAATGAGCAGTTCTTC. J is TRBJ2-1 and V is TRBV11-2, with D possibly matching TRBD2 (6 bases). The CDR3 spans 16 residues. Germline assignment: CDR1 SGHAT and CDR2 FQNNGV. V was pared by 6 bases and J by 4 bases, with 19 bases between.

In the case of this clone: Different DNA sequences within this sample yield the same CDR3. The rearrangement links TRBV7-2 to TRBJ1-2; 7 nucleotides line up with TRBD1. Germline-derived CDR1 and CDR2 are SGHTA and FQGNSA. The CDR3 has 13 residues. The junction had 2 bases not matched to a gene; V was cut back by 1 base and J by 6 bases. CDR3 amino acids: CASSLDTGDGYTF. The CDR3 nucleotides are TGTGCCAGCAGCTTAGATACAGGGGATGGCTACACCTTC.

The chain joins TRBV7-9 to TRBJ2-2, with D perhaps matching TRBD2 (6 bases). The V and J ends lost 3 bases and 2 bases respectively, with 10 bases between them. The CDR3 runs 15 residues. In germline, CDR1 is SEHNR, CDR2 FQNEAQ (reference sequence). The CDR3 DNA follows: TGTGCCAGCAGCTTTACGGGAGTAAACACCGGGGAGCTGTTTTTT. It is translated as CASSFTGVNTGELFF.

The chain is built from TRBV6-5 and TRBJ1-1; TRBD1 matches at 9 bases. There are 16 residues in the CDR3. V shed 4 bases, J shed 6 bases, and the junction held 12 bases outside the gene matches. CDR1 is MNHEY, CDR2 SVGAGI, per germline. The CDR3: CASSSTGTGSMAEAFF. The CDR3 DNA sequence: TGTGCCAGCAGTTCCACCGGGACAGGGTCCATGGCTGAAGCTTTCTTT.

The genes are TRBV7-6 and TRBJ2-1; 7 positions agree with TRBD2. The trim removed 2 bases at V and 3 bases at J, leaving 10 bases unmatched. This CDR3 has 17 amino acids. Germline loops: CDR1 SGHVS, CDR2 FNYEAQ. Here the CDR3 reads CASSLRDGRGIYNEQFF. The CDR3, as DNA: TGTGCCAGCAGCTTAAGGGACGGGCGGGGGATCTACAATGAGCAGTTCTTC.

The CDR3 sequence is CASSIGGGMISGNTIYF. The CDR3 coding sequence is TGTGCCAGTAGTATTGGAGGTGGAATGATCTCTGGAAACACCATATATTTT. The V and J genes are TRBV19 and TRBJ1-3; D ambiguous. The V gene lost 3 bases and the J gene lost 0 bases, with 15 bases spanning the gap. CDR1 is LNHDA and CDR2 is SQIVND in the germline V gene (reference sequence). The CDR3 covers 17 residues.

This clone has only one observation. The J gene is TRBJ1-6, the V gene TRBV10-2; no clear D gene. The CDR3 spans 13 residues. CDR1 and CDR2 from the germline V gene are WSHSY and SAAADI. Trimming took off 7 bases at V and 7 bases at J, with 11 bases between the two ends. Written as DNA, the CDR3 is TGCGCCAGCACTGGGCAGGCGAATTCACCCCTCCACTTT. Its translation is CASTGQANSPLHF.

This chain connects TRBV30 to TRBJ1-2, with a tentative D call TRBD1 (6 bases). Trimming removed 2 bases from V and 4 bases from J, with 17 bases in between. Germline V gene lookup returns CDR1 GTSNPN and CDR2 SVGIG (reference sequence). CDR3 length: 15 residues. DNA of the CDR3: TGTGCCTGGAGTAAAGAGACAGGCAGATCCTATGGCTACACCTTC. Its protein is CAWSKETGRSYGYTF.

This chain joins TRBV7-2 and TRBJ1-2, with a possible D match to TRBD1 (6 bases). CDR1 and CDR2 from the germline V gene are SGHTA and FQGNSA. This CDR3 is 13 amino acids long. V gave up 5 bases and J gave up 8 bases, with 15 bases separating them. The CDR3 DNA reads as TGTGCCAGCAGCCCAAGGACTCAGGGGGGCTACACCTTC. Translating it yields CASSPRTQGGYTF.

The chain joins TRBV30 to TRBJ2-6; 8 bases fit TRBD2. Germline CDR1 reads GTSNPN; CDR2 reads SVGIG (reference sequence). The CDR3 covers 14 residues. The DNA for the CDR3 is TGTGCTAGCGGGACTGCCTCTGGGGCCAACGTCCTGACTTTC. Translation gives CASGTASGANVLTF. The whole variable domain, filled in from reference TRBV30 and TRBJ2-6, reads SQTIHQWPATLVQPVGSPLSLECTVEGTSNPNLYWYRQAAGRGLQLLFYSVGIGQISSEVPQNLSASRPQDRQFILSSKKLLLSDSGFYLCASGTASGANVLTFGAGSRLTVL.